The rows below give T cell receptor beta chains drawn from one sample of a study of shared clonotypes between healthy human individuals. Clones were sequenced by immunoSEQ multiplex PCR, and TCRdb holds only the in-frame ones, with some missing. The sample holds roughly 1,600,000 clones, approximately 98.5% seen once. Specimen: naive CD4+ T cells sorted from blood. Source of these receptors: a man aged 25 to 45 in good health. Both conserved end residues are part of each CDR3. The D gene is left open where the match is weak.

V gene	D gene	J gene	CDR3 protein
TRBV16	.	TRBJ1-5	CASSRLRDTYSNQPQHF
TRBV6-5	.	TRBJ2-7	CASSRGLAYEQYF
TRBV27	TRBD1	TRBJ2-6	CASSLATGKSGANVLTF
TRBV5-4	TRBD2	TRBJ2-7	CASTLDPRREGPYEQYF
TRBV28	TRBD1	TRBJ2-5	CASSRTGGEETQYF
TRBV6-4	.	TRBJ2-3	CASSDHPTDTQYF
TRBV28	TRBD1	TRBJ1-2	CASSFRPGGAHGYTF
TRBV19	.	TRBJ1-5	CASTLGGHSNQPQHF
TRBV10-3	.	TRBJ2-2	CAISETSPGELFF
TRBV10-3	.	TRBJ2-7	CAIQGGVGEQYF
TRBV7-2	.	TRBJ2-7	CASSFDPTDYEQYF
TRBV29-1	.	TRBJ2-1	CSSLGVYEQFF
TRBV5-1	TRBD2	TRBJ2-7	CASSLAPISGRGGEQYF
TRBV6-5	TRBD2	TRBJ2-7	CASSYLSGSSYEQYF
TRBV11-2	TRBD1	TRBJ1-1	CASSRGQGREAFF
TRBV9	.	TRBJ2-1	CASSVASATYNEQFF
TRBV27	.	TRBJ2-7	CASSLQALTPYEQYF
TRBV5-5	.	TRBJ1-4	CASSLEATNEKLFF
TRBV9	.	TRBJ2-3	CASSVGNFAGDTQYF
TRBV6-5	.	TRBJ2-5	CASSHRQSQETQYF
TRBV9	TRBD1	TRBJ1-3	CASSAIGDRGILSGNTIYF
TRBV29-1	.	TRBJ1-4	CSVSWSFNEKLFF
TRBV9	TRBD2	TRBJ2-7	CASGSGRNPGNFRSYEQYF
TRBV7-2	.	TRBJ1-3	CASSHPFREYTIYF
TRBV18	.	TRBJ2-7	CASSPLGGAGYEQYF
TRBV11-3	.	TRBJ2-2	CASSPRLGGGSGELFF
TRBV19	.	TRBJ1-5	CASSITSNQPQHF
TRBV28	.	TRBJ1-1	CASSLLSRKAFF
TRBV10-2	TRBD2	TRBJ2-6	CASRADNGTNSGANVLTF
TRBV5-1	TRBD2	TRBJ2-1	CASSSLAGGLSSYNEQFF
TRBV7-9	.	TRBJ2-3	CASSLEGLLTVPDTQYF
TRBV9	TRBD2	TRBJ2-1	CASSRSGGSNYNEQFF
TRBV5-4	.	TRBJ1-2	CASSLEVRSEGDGYTF
TRBV6-1	TRBD1	TRBJ2-1	CASSERQGARNLRNEQFF
TRBV15	.	TRBJ1-1	CATSRELFKGRHTEAFF
TRBV5-1	TRBD2	TRBJ2-7	CASSLGMGLAGGISYEQYF
TRBV7-7	.	TRBJ1-2	CASSLGSLPFVAYGDNYGYTF
TRBV6-5	.	TRBJ1-5	CASSYSPRVQPQHF
TRBV19	TRBD1	TRBJ2-1	CASSSPSGTGPYNEQFF
TRBV7-8	.	TRBJ2-7	CASSPARVKSYEQYF
TRBV15	TRBD1	TRBJ2-1	CATSRDTGTGGYNEQFF
TRBV7-8	.	TRBJ2-5	CASSLRILETQYF
TRBV10-1	TRBD1	TRBJ1-4	CASSTGATNEKLFF
TRBV6-4	TRBD1	TRBJ2-3	CASRPDRTSTDTQYF
TRBV18	.	TRBJ2-7	CASSMTLPGRGSYEQYF
TRBV6-5	.	TRBJ2-1	CASSWDSTTSYNEQFF
TRBV19	TRBD2	TRBJ2-1	CASRPSGPSYNEQFF
TRBV14	.	TRBJ1-5	CASSPVGNGNQPQHF
TRBV11-2	.	TRBJ2-7	CASSPIRRVVGGSYEQYF
TRBV11-2	.	TRBJ2-3	CASSFSGVSRTDTQYF
TRBV5-1	.	TRBJ2-3	CASHDPRAGSTDTQYF
TRBV7-2	.	TRBJ1-5	CASRRANQPQHF
TRBV29-1	.	TRBJ2-1	CSVGRKISYNEQFF
TRBV6-6	.	TRBJ2-7	CASIDDSYEQYF
TRBV28	.	TRBJ1-2	CASREGGSYGYTF
TRBV5-4	TRBD1	TRBJ2-3	CASRFSFGTGLLNTDTQYF
TRBV7-9	TRBD2	TRBJ2-5	CASSPRLAEQETQYF
TRBV7-9	.	TRBJ1-5	CAGGRDGNQPQHF
TRBV15	TRBD1	TRBJ2-2	CATSRADRDTGELFF